This TCR beta chain emerged from a study of control samples from healthy donors and cancer patients. CDR1 SNHLY and CDR2 FYNNEI come from the germline V gene. Trimming pared 7 bases from V and 0 bases from J, leaving 13 bases between. The CDR3 covers 15 residues. Using immunoSEQ multiplex PCR, the repertoire was profiled, and TCRdb retains in-frame clones only, with some absent. The table includes 150,000 or so clones, under 95% detected once. Sequencing was done on a sample of blood. V is TRBV2 and J is TRBJ2-1; tentative D call: TRBD1 (5 bases). The source of this sequence is a man aged 18-30 years in good health. CDR3 protein: CASNRGQSSYNEQFF. CDR3 nucleotides: TGTGCCAGCAACAGAGGACAAAGCTCCTACAATGAGCAGTTCTTC.